Listed here are 18 T cell receptor beta chains from one sample, sequenced in a study of blood T cell repertoires in COVID-19. Measured with immunoSEQ multiplex PCR; TCRdb has only the in-frame clones, and not every one. The sample consists of approximately 230,000 clones, about 86% of them appearing once. Material: peripheral blood. The receptors here all came from a man older than 75 with acute or convalescent COVID-19.

The chain carries TRBV11-2 and TRBJ1-2; D gene uncertain. Germline CDR1 SGHAT, CDR2 FQNNGV. The CDR3 extends over 14 amino acids. The V gene lost 4 bases and the J gene lost 4 bases, with 13 bases spanning the gap. CDR3 loop: CASSSLERSYGYTF. In nucleotides, the CDR3 is TGTGCCAGCAGCTCCCTTGAGCGGAGCTATGGCTACACCTTC. Variable domain in full (rest from reference TRBV11-2 and TRBJ1-2): EAGVAQSPRYKIIEKRQSVAFWCNPISGHATLYWYQQILGQGPKLLIQFQNNGVVDDSQLPKDRFSAERLKGVDSTLKIQPAKLEDSAVYLCASSSLERSYGYTFGSGTRLTVV.

The rearrangement links TRBV29-1 to TRBJ1-1, with D unresolved. This CDR3 is built from 14 residues. Germline V CDR1 and CDR2: SQVTM, ANQGSEA. Trimming shortened V by 3 bases and J by 1 base, and 12 bases separated the two germline ends. Written as DNA, the CDR3 is TGCAGCGTTGAGCCCCAACGCGGGAACACTGAAGCTTTCTTT. It is translated as CSVEPQRGNTEAFF.

Concerning this clone: The DNA is omitted, as the CDR3 cannot be located on it reliably, and the CDR3 follows TCRdb's listing. This chain uses TRBV27 with TRBJ1-6. The CDR3 sequence runs 15 residues, both termini included. Germline V gene data show CDR1 as MNHEY and CDR2 as SMNVEV (reference sequence). The CDR3 region is CASSSSGTGNSPLHF.

The V call is TRBV24-1, the J call TRBJ2-5, with TRBD1 as a possible D gene (5 bases). The CDR3 covers 16 residues. The germline gives CDR1 KGHDR, CDR2 SFDVKD. V was shortened by 0 bases and J by 0 bases, with 10 bases between the two germline ends. The chain's CDR3 is CATSDLDSSYQETQYF. The CDR3 DNA sequence: TGTGCCACCAGTGATTTGGACAGTTCGTACCAAGAGACCCAGTACTTC.

The V call is TRBV24-1, the J call TRBJ2-1; 7 nucleotides align to TRBD1. The CDR3 is 16 residues long. The germline V gene has CDR1 KGHDR and CDR2 SFDVKD. The trim removed 3 bases at V and 0 bases at J, leaving 4 bases unmatched. The CDR3 sequence is CATSDPTGDSYNEQFF. For the CDR3, the DNA is TGTGCCACCAGTGATCCTACAGGGGACTCCTACAATGAGCAGTTCTTC.

The chain carries TRBV6-2 or TRBV6-3 and TRBJ2-1; 14 bases fit TRBD2. The CDR3 has 17 amino acids. J was trimmed by 3 bases and V by 0 bases; bases with no gene match: 1. Germline V gene sequence: CDR1 MNHEY, CDR2 SVGEGT. CDR3 sequence (DNA): TGTGCCAGCAGTTACTCTGGGACTAGCGGGGGCTACAATGAGCAGTTCTTC. This translates into CASSYSGTSGGYNEQFF.

The J gene is TRBJ2-1, the V gene TRBV5-1; TRBD1 agrees at 8 bases. With 4 bases clipped from V and 4 bases from J, the junction kept 7 bases outside the gene matches. Germline CDR1 SGHRS, CDR2 YFSETQ. The CDR3 spans 15 residues. The CDR3 protein is CASSQGQGLYNEQFF. In nucleotides, the CDR3 is TGCGCCAGCAGCCAAGGACAGGGCCTGTACAATGAGCAGTTCTTC.

The chain uses TRBV28 and TRBJ1-2; TRBD1 matches at 12 bases. This CDR3 is built from 20 residues. Germline V gene sequence: CDR1 MDHEN, CDR2 SYDVKM. The V gene end was trimmed by 5 bases and the J gene end by 4 bases; junction bases not matched to a gene: 20. Written as DNA, the CDR3 is TGTGCCAGCAGTCCCCCCGCGGTGAGTCCCGGGACAGGGGGCCGCTATGGCTACACCTTC. Encoded protein: CASSPPAVSPGTGGRYGYTF.

The chain recombines TRBV30 with TRBJ1-2, with 10 bases lining up with TRBD1. Germline CDR1 and CDR2: GTSNPN and SVGIG (reference sequence). V gave up 0 bases and J gave up 2 bases; unmatched junction bases: 3. The CDR3 totals 15 residues. CDR3 amino acids: CAWSVMTGGNYGYTF. The DNA of the CDR3 is TGTGCCTGGAGTGTAATGACAGGGGGCAACTATGGCTACACCTTC.

This clone was observed a single time. The chain couples TRBV6-6 to TRBJ1-5; 8 bases match TRBD1. V trimming: 5 bases; J trimming: 7 bases; junction bases outside the gene matches: 16. CDR1 and CDR2 (germline): MNHNY, SVGAGI (reference sequence). The CDR3 totals 17 residues. This chain's CDR3 is CASSRGQGLPSVQPQHF. The CDR3 DNA reads as TGTGCCAGCAGTCGTGGACAGGGCTTACCCTCCGTACAGCCCCAGCATTTT.

This clone was seen a handful of times. The CDR3 DNA reads as TGTGCCAGCAGCCCTCAAGGACAGGGGTGGTCCTACGAGCAGTACTTC. It translates to CASSPQGQGWSYEQYF. V and J are TRBV5-5 and TRBJ2-7; TRBD1 matches 9 bases. Per germline, CDR1 SGHKS and CDR2 YYEKEE (reference sequence). V gave up 4 bases and J gave up 1 base; unmatched junction bases: 9. The CDR3 consists of 16 residues.

Comments on this clone: At one boundary the junction diverges from the germline segment, which might be a read error. The genes are TRBV11-3 and TRBJ2-7; tentatively, D is TRBD1 (6 bases). The CDR3 runs to 12 residues. Germline CDR1 reads SGHNT; CDR2 reads YENEEA. The CDR3 bases are TGTGCCAGCAGCCTAGACAGGAACGAGCAGTACTTC. It codes for CASSLDRNEQYF. The full variable domain, in which reference TRBV11-3 and TRBJ2-7 provide the parts outside the CDR3, is EAGVVQSPRYKIIEKKQPVAFWCNPISGHNTLYWYLQNLGQGPELLIRYENEEAVDDSQLPKDRFSAERLKGVDSTLKIQPAELGDSAVYLCASSLDRNEQYFGPGTRLTVT.

J is TRBJ2-7 and V is TRBV5-1; 8 nucleotides match TRBD2. Germline lookup yields CDR1 SGHRS and CDR2 YFSETQ. The CDR3 has 14 residues. Trimming removed 4 bases from V and 1 base from J; junction bases left unmatched: 4. The CDR3 region is CASSLSGASYEQYF. The DNA for the CDR3 is TGCGCCAGCAGCCTTAGCGGGGCATCCTACGAGCAGTACTTC.

Only one count was recorded for this clone. The CDR3 spells CASSQRGRLHEQYF. CDR3 nucleotide sequence: TGTGCCAGCAGTCAGAGGGGGCGTCTACACGAGCAGTACTTC. The V call is TRBV5-5, the J call TRBJ2-7; 7 bases align to TRBD1. This CDR3 contains 14 residues. J was trimmed by 5 bases and V by 5 bases; bases with no gene match: 10. CDR1 is SGHKS and CDR2 is YYEKEE in the germline V gene (reference sequence). The variable domain in full, with the rest retrieved from reference TRBV5-5 and TRBJ2-7, is DAGVTQSPTHLIKTRGQQVTLRCSPISGHKSVSWYQQVLGQGPQFIFQYYEKEERGRGNFPDRFSARQFPNYSSELNVNALLLGDSALYLCASSQRGRLHEQYFGPGTRLTVT.

The gene calls are TRBV15 and TRBJ1-1; 7 bases are a match to TRBD1. Germline V gives CDR1 LNHNV, CDR2 YYDKDF (reference sequence). The ends lost 1 base at V and 11 bases at J; junction bases unmatched: 10. This CDR3 region has 14 residues. The CDR3 DNA reads TGTGCCACCAGCAGAGGGCGACAGGGATTAAGTGCTTTCTTT. Its protein product is CATSRGRQGLSAFF.

The genes are TRBV6-5 and TRBJ2-3; 8 positions match TRBD1. V dropped 0 bases and J dropped 3; count of bases not matched to a gene: 5. The germline V gene has CDR1 MNHEY and CDR2 SVGAGI. This CDR3 comprises 16 residues. The CDR3 loop is CASSYSRTGRTDTQYF. CDR3 DNA: TGTGCCAGCAGTTACTCTAGGACAGGGAGGACAGATACGCAGTATTTT.

This chain uses TRBV27 with TRBJ2-1; a possible D gene is TRBD1 (6 bases). Trimming left V 4 bases short and J 6 bases short, with 10 bases between. Per the germline V gene, CDR1 is MNHEY and CDR2 is SMNVEV (reference sequence). The CDR3 totals 13 residues. The CDR3 reads CASSSGAFNEQFF. CDR3 in DNA: TGTGCCAGCAGTTCAGGGGCCTTCAATGAGCAGTTCTTC.

The V and J genes are TRBV28 and TRBJ1-1; 8 nucleotides match TRBD1. This CDR3 is built from 17 residues. The junction had 13 bases not matched to a gene; V was cut back by 2 bases and J by 5 bases. Germline values: CDR1 MDHEN, CDR2 SYDVKM. DNA of the CDR3: TGTGCCAGCAGTTTAGTGACCACAGGGGGGCTAAATACTGAAGCTTTCTTT. Encoded protein: CASSLVTTGGLNTEAFF.